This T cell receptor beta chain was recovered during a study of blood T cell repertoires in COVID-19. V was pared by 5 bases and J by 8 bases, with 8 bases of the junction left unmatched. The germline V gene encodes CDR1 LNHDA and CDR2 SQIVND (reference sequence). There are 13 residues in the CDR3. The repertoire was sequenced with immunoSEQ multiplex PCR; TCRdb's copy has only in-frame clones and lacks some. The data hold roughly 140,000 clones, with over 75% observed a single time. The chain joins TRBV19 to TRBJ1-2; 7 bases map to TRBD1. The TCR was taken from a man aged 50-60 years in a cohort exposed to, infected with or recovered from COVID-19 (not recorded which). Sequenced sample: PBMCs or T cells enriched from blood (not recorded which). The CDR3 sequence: CASSLGTASGYTF. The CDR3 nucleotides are TGTGCCAGTAGTCTCGGGACAGCAAGCGGCTACACCTTC.